The 10 T cell receptor beta chains given below trace back to one sample, sequenced in a study of post-analysis software for immune sequencing data. Study-wide results and limits: Among several TRBV segments more frequent in patients than controls were TRBV5-6, TRBV5-1 and TRBV20-1.

Every TCR beta cDNA library bore unique molecular identifiers. MiXCR was run by TCRdb on the PCR reads, yielding one entry per CDR3 protein. The sample carries fewer than 550,000 distinct CDR3 sequences, 34% recorded once. No antigen has been assigned to these receptors. Input material: blood. The receptor source for this set is a girl aged 2-17 years with multiple sclerosis.

The rearrangement uses TRBV5-6 and TRBJ2-5; 8 positions match TRBD1. The germline V gene encodes CDR1 SGHDT and CDR2 YYEEEE. The CDR3 runs to 14 residues. The V segment lost 3 bases and the J segment 5 bases; nucleotides outside the gene matches: 6. For the CDR3, the DNA is TGTGCCAGCAGCTCGACTGGACAGGGCGAGACCCAGTACTTC. This codes for CASSSTGQGETQYF.

This chain uses TRBV2 with TRBJ2-5; 7 bases are shared with TRBD2. V was pared by 10 bases and J by 5 bases, with 16 bases of the junction left unmatched. Germline values: CDR1 SNHLY, CDR2 FYNNEI. This CDR3 contains 15 residues. The CDR3 loop is CANTGLAAFGETQYF. The CDR3, as DNA: TGTGCCAACACCGGTCTAGCGGCGTTCGGGGAGACCCAGTACTTC.

This clonotype has just a few counts. Germline is not matched at one junction end, which may reflect a read error. The chain uses TRBV5-5 and TRBJ2-5; 14 nucleotides align to TRBD2. The CDR3 has 14 amino acids. The germline CDR1 and CDR2 sequences are SGHKS and YYEKEE (reference sequence). The CDR3 spells CASRGLAGEEPQYF. CDR3 DNA: TGTGCCAGCAGGGGACTAGCGGGGGAAGAGCCCCAGTACTTC.

The chain employs TRBV20-1 and TRBJ1-5; D is possibly TRBD1 (6 bases). The CDR3 is 14 residues long. V was shortened by 3 bases and J by 6 bases, with 15 bases between the two germline ends. The germline V gene encodes CDR1 DFQATT and CDR2 SNEGSKA (reference sequence). The CDR3 DNA reads TGCAGTGCTAGGAGACAGCTCAGGGGTCAGCCCCAGCATTTT. Its protein product is CSARRQLRGQPQHF.

This clonotype has more than one count but fewer than ten. The chain couples TRBV2 to TRBJ1-2; possibly TRBD1 for D (6 bases). The V gene lost 6 bases and the J gene lost 4 bases, with 21 bases spanning the gap. The CDR3 runs 16 residues. Germline CDR1 SNHLY, CDR2 FYNNEI. The CDR3: CASSGGFTQGSYGYTF. The CDR3 DNA reads as TGTGCCAGCAGCGGCGGGTTTACGCAGGGGAGCTATGGCTACACCTTC. The full variable domain, its missing parts supplied by reference TRBV2 and TRBJ1-2, is EPEVTQTPSHQVTQMGQEVILRCVPISNHLYFYWYRQILGQKVEFLVSFYNNEISEKSEIFDDQFSVERPDGSNFTLKIRSTKLEDSAMYFCASSGGFTQGSYGYTFGSGTRLTVV.

In this sample, this clonotype turned up a few times. The J gene is TRBJ1-1, the V gene TRBV20-1, with D hard to call. CDR1 DFQATT and CDR2 SNEGSKA come from the germline V gene (reference sequence). Trimming cost V 0 bases and J 6 bases, with 20 bases left between them. The CDR3 extends over 16 amino acids. Here the CDR3 reads CSARDHTRTAGAEAFF. DNA for the CDR3: TGCAGTGCTAGAGATCACACTAGGACGGCCGGGGCTGAAGCTTTCTTT.

This clonotype occurred a few times. The chain has TRBV5-1 and TRBJ2-1; no clear D gene. Trimming took off 2 bases at V and 7 bases at J, with 7 bases between the two ends. The CDR3 is 12 residues long. Germline CDR1 and CDR2: SGHRS and YFSETQ. CDR3 in amino acids: CASSFNRNEQFF. CDR3 sequence (DNA): TGCGCCAGCAGCTTTAATCGGAATGAGCAGTTCTTC.

This clonotype has more than one count but fewer than ten. The rearrangement links TRBV20-1 to TRBJ2-7, with 15 bases fitting TRBD2. Germline assignment: CDR1 DFQATT and CDR2 SNEGSKA (reference sequence). CDR3 size: 17 residues. Unmatched junction bases numbered 11, after V lost 6 bases and J lost 2 bases. CDR3 nucleotide sequence: TGCAGTGCCTACCGGGGACTAGCGGGGGGTCATACCTACGAGCAGTACTTC. Residues: CSAYRGLAGGHTYEQYF.

In its sample, this clonotype was seen a few times. The rearrangement links TRBV11-3 to TRBJ2-7; 7 nucleotides align to TRBD1. V trimming: 6 bases; J trimming: 0 bases; junction bases outside the gene matches: 5. The CDR3 loop spans 14 amino acids. Germline V CDR1 and CDR2: SGHNT, YENEEA. This chain's CDR3 is CASSPYRGSYEQYF. The CDR3 DNA is TGTGCCAGCAGTCCTTACAGGGGCTCCTACGAGCAGTACTTC.

The gene calls are TRBV7-9 and TRBJ2-3, with D perhaps TRBD1 or TRBD2 (5 bases each). V was clipped by 6 bases and J by 1 base, with 14 bases between them. Germline CDR1 reads SEHNR; CDR2 reads FQNEAQ (reference sequence). There are 15 residues in the CDR3. The CDR3 DNA follows: TGTGCCAGCAGGCGTGTCGGGGCCCGCACAGATACGCAGTATTTT. Translating gives CASRRVGARTDTQYF. Drawing the rest from reference TRBV7-9 and TRBJ2-3, the complete variable domain is DTGVSQNPRHKITKRGQNVTFRCDPISEHNRLYWYRQTLGQGPEFLTYFQNEAQLEKSRLLSDRFSAERPKGSFSTLEIQRTEQGDSAMYLCASRRVGARTDTQYFGPGTRLTVL.